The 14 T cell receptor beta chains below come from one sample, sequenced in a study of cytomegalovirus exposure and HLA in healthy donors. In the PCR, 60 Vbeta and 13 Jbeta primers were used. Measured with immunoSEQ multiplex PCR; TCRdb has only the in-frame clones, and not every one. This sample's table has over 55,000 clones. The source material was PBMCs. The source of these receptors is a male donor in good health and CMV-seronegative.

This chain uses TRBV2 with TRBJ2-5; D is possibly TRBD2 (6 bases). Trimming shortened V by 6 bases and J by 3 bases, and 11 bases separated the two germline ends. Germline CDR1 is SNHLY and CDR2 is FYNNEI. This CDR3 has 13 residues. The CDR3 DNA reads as TGTGCCAGCAGCGGGACTTTTAAAGAGACCCAGTACTTC. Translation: CASSGTFKETQYF.

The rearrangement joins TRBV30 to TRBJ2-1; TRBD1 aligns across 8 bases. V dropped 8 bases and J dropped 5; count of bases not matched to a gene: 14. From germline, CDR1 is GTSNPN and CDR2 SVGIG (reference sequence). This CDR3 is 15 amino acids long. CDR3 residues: CAGRSDRGSDNEQFF. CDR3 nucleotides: TGTGCCGGGCGTTCCGACAGGGGCAGCGACAATGAGCAGTTCTTC.

CDR3 loop: CASSQGTSGIYEQYF. The CDR3, as DNA: TGTGCCAGCAGCCAAGGGACTAGCGGGATCTACGAGCAGTACTTC. The genes are TRBV13 and TRBJ2-7, with 13 bases aligning to TRBD2. V trimming: 5 bases; J trimming: 3 bases; junction bases outside the gene matches: 4. This CDR3 contains 15 residues. In germline, CDR1 is PRHDT, CDR2 FYEKMQ (reference sequence).

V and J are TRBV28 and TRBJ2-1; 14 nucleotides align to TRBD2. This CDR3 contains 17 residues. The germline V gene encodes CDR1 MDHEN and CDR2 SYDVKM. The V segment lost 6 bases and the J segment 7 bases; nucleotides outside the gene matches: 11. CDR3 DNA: TGTGCCAGCAGCCCGGGACTAGCGGGAGTTTTGGGAAATGAGCAGTTCTTC. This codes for CASSPGLAGVLGNEQFF.

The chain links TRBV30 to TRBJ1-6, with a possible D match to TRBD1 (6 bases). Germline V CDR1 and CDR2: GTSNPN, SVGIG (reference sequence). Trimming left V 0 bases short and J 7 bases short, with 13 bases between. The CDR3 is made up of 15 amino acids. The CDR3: CAWSVGAGANSPLHF. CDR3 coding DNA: TGTGCCTGGAGTGTAGGAGCAGGGGCAAATTCACCCCTCCACTTT.

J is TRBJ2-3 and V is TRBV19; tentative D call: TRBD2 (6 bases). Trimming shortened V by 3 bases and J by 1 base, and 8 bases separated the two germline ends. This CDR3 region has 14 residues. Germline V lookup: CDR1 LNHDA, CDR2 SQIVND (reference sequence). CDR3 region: CASSIGGRTDTQYF. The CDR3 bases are TGTGCCAGTAGTATCGGGGGACGCACAGATACGCAGTATTTT.

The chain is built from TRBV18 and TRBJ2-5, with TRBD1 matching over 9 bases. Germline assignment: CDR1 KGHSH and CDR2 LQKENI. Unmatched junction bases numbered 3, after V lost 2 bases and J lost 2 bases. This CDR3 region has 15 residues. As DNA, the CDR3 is TGTGCCAGCTCACCAGGGACAGGGCTACAAGAGACCCAGTACTTC. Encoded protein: CASSPGTGLQETQYF.

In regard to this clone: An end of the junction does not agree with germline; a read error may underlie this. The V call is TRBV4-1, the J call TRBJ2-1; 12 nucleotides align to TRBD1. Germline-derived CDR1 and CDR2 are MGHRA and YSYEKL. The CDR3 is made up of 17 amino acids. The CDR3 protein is CASNQDSGTGGILEQFF. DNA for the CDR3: TGCGCCAGCAACCAAGATTCGGGGACAGGGGGCATCCTTGAGCAGTTCTTC.

The CDR3 bases are TGTGCCAGCAGCTTAGGTGGGACTACCGTCTACGAGCAGTACTTC. Protein: CASSLGGTTVYEQYF. The chain is built from TRBV5-4 and TRBJ2-7; 7 nucleotides align to TRBD2. From germline, CDR1 is SGHNT and CDR2 YYREEE (reference sequence). The CDR3 has 15 amino acids. Trimming removed 2 bases from V and 3 bases from J; junction bases left unmatched: 8. Together with reference TRBV5-4 and TRBJ2-7, the CDR3 gives the full variable domain: ETGVTQSPTHLIKTRGQQVTLRCSSQSGHNTVSWYQQALGQGPQFIFQYYREEENGRGNFPPRFSGLQFPNYSSELNVNALELDDSALYLCASSLGGTTVYEQYFGPGTRLTVT.

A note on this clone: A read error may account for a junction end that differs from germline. CDR3 DNA: TGTGTCAGTAGTAGATCCGGGACCTCCGGTCGGGGGAGTTACACCTTC. Its translation is CVSSRSGTSGRGSYTF. V usage is TRBV19 and J usage is TRBJ1-2, with D tentatively TRBD1 (5 bases). CDR1 LNHDA and CDR2 SQIVND come from the germline V gene (reference sequence). The CDR3 spans 16 residues.

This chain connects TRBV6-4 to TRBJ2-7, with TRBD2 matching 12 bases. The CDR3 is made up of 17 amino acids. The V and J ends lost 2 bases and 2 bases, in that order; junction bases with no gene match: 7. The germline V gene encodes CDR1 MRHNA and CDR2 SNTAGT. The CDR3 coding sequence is TGTGCCAGCAGTGACAGACTAGCGGGAGAGGGAACCTACGAGCAGTACTTC. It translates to CASSDRLAGEGTYEQYF.

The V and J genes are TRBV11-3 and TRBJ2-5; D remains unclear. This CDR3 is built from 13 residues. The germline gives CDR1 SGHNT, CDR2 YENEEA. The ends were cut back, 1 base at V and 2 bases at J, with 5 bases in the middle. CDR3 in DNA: TGTGCCAGCAGCTTAGCCAGTCAAGAGACCCAGTACTTC. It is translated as CASSLASQETQYF.

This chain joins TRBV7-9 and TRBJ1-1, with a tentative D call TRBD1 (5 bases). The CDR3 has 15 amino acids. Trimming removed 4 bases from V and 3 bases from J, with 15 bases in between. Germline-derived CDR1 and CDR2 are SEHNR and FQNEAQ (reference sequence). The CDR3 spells CASSSGLGGHTEAFF. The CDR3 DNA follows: TGTGCCAGCAGCTCGGGACTCGGGGGTCACACTGAAGCTTTCTTT.

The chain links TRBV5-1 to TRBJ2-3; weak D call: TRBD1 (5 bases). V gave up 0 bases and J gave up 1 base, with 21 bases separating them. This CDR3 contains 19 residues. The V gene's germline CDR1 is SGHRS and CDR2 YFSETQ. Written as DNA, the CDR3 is TGCGCCAGCAGCTTGGGGACACCGGGCCCCCAGCCTGGCACAGATACGCAGTATTTT. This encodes CASSLGTPGPQPGTDTQYF. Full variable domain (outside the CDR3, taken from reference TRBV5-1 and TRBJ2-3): KAGVTQTPRYLIKTRGQQVTLSCSPISGHRSVSWYQQTPGQGLQFLFEYFSETQRNKGNFPGRFSGRQFSNSRSEMNVSTLELGDSALYLCASSLGTPGPQPGTDTQYFGPGTRLTVL.